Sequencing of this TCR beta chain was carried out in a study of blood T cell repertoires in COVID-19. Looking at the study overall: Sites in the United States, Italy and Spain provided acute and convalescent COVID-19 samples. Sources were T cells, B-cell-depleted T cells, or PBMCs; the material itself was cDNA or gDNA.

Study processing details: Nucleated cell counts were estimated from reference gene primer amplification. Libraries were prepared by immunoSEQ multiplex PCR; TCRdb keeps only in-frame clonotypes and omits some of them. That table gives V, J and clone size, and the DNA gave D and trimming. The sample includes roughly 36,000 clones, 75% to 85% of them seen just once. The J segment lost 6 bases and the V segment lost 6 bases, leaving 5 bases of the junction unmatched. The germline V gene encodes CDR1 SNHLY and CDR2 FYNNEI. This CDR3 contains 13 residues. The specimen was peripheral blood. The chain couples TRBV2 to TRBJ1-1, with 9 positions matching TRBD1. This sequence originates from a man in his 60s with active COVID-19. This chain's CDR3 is CASRIQGAPEAFF. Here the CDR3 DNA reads TGTGCCAGCAGGATACAGGGGGCCCCTGAAGCTTTCTTT.